The present T cell receptor beta chain was sequenced within a study of Graves' ophthalmopathy and Graves' hyperthyroidism. Ten or more counts support this clonotype. From RNA, the CDR3 regions of TCR beta chains were amplified and sequenced. RT-PCR with HTBI primers came first, then second-round multiplex PCR. MiXCR, applied by TCRdb to the multiplex PCR reads, yields one record per CDR3 protein. Of about 220,000 distinct CDR3 sequences listed, about 22% are singletons. Between the trimmed V and J ends, which lost 1 base and 6 bases, there was a span of 7 bases. The germline gives CDR1 SGHVS, CDR2 FNYEAQ. The length of the CDR3 is 13 residues.

The gene calls are TRBV7-6 and TRBJ1-5; D uncertain. The sequence was obtained from a woman between 45 and 60 years old with Graves' ophthalmopathy. Sample: peripheral blood. In nucleotides, the CDR3 is TGTGCCAGCAGCTTAGGATCGGGTCAGCCCCAGCATTTT. It is translated as CASSLGSGQPQHF. Full variable domain (rest looked up from reference TRBV7-6 and TRBJ1-5): GAGVSQSPRYKVTKRGQDVALRCDPISGHVSLYWYRQALGQGPEFLTYFNYEAQQDKSGLPNDRFSAERPEGSISTLTIQRTEQRDSAMYRCASSLGSGQPQHFGDGTRLSIL.